This T cell receptor beta chain appears in the sequencing data of a study of T cell responses to AZD1222 COVID-19 vaccine. Some clones are missing from TCRdb's copy, which holds only in-frame ones; the method was immunoSEQ multiplex PCR. The sample contains approximately 110,000 clones, 80% to 95% of which appear only once. Germline V gene data show CDR1 as SGHRS and CDR2 as YFSETQ. Trimming removed 0 bases from V and 7 bases from J, with 20 bases in between. The CDR3 is made up of 17 amino acids. The sequence was obtained from an adult who received the AZD1222 COVID-19 vaccine. V is TRBV5-1 and J is TRBJ2-1, with TRBD2 as a possible D gene (6 bases). Specimen: peripheral blood, collected 28 days after the second AZD1222 dose. The CDR3 nucleotides read TGCGCCAGCAGCTTGGTGTCGCCCGGGCGGAGGGTTAATGAGCAGTTCTTC. Amino acids: CASSLVSPGRRVNEQFF.